This is a list of T cell receptor beta chains from one sample in a study of early T cells in non-severe SARS-CoV-2 infection. MiXCR was run by TCRdb on the 5' RACE reads, yielding one entry per CDR3 protein. The repertoire includes about 29,000 distinct CDR3 sequences, 4.5% to 5% of them detected once, and approximately 6.3% sits in the top ten. The specimen sequenced was whole blood. Source of these receptors: an adult who was a healthcare worker with PCR-confirmed SARS-CoV-2 infection or an uninfected control (not recorded which). Both conserved end residues are part of each CDR3. A D gene is named only where the DNA matches it firmly. Clone sizes are given selectively: once, few, many, or a class where the clone is expanded.

v_call	d_call	clone_size	j_call	cdr3_aa	cdr3_nt
TRBV10-3	NA	many	TRBJ2-1	CAISESEEGGNEQFF	TGTGCCATCAGTGAGTCGGAAGAGGGAGGTAATGAGCAGTTCTTC
TRBV30	NA	many	TRBJ1-1	CAWSYVGTNTEAFF	TGTGCCTGGAGTTACGTGGGGACGAACACTGAAGCTTTCTTT
TRBV29-1	NA	many	TRBJ2-5	CSVLAITQETQYF	TGCAGCGTTCTTGCCATAACACAAGAGACCCAGTACTTC
TRBV11-2	NA	NA	TRBJ2-1	CASSYGTAYNEQFF	TGTGCCAGCAGCTATGGGACGGCCTACAATGAGCAGTTCTTC
TRBV20-1	NA	NA	TRBJ2-7	CSAPPQGGSYEQYF	TGCAGTGCCCCACCACAGGGCGGGAGCTACGAGCAGTACTTC
TRBV4-1	TRBD2	many	TRBJ2-1	CASSQTRLADSYNEQFF	TGCGCCAGCAGCCAGACCAGACTAGCGGACTCCTACAATGAGCAGTTCTTC
TRBV5-1	TRBD1	many	TRBJ2-7	CASSPTGTGFGYEQYF	TGCGCCAGCAGCCCGACCGGGACAGGGTTTGGGTACGAGCAGTACTTC
TRBV20-1	NA	many	TRBJ2-7	CSARESYEQYF	TGCAGTGCTAGAGAGAGTTACGAGCAGTACTTC
TRBV4-3	TRBD2	many	TRBJ2-7	CASSQDLIAGAYEQYF	TGCGCCAGCAGCCAAGATTTAATAGCGGGCGCCTACGAGCAGTACTTC
TRBV2	NA	few	TRBJ2-2	CASNRGTGELFF	TGTGCCAGCAACCGGGGCACCGGGGAGCTGTTTTTT
TRBV5-1	NA	medium-sized	TRBJ2-7	CASSSFGDYEQYF	TGCGCCAGCAGCTCGTTCGGGGACTACGAGCAGTACTTC
TRBV5-4	NA	few	TRBJ2-7	CASSLGQDYEQYF	TGTGCCAGCAGCTTGGGACAGGACTACGAGCAGTACTTC
TRBV19	NA	few	TRBJ1-3	CASSERSQLSGNTIYF	TGTGCCAGTAGTGAAAGAAGCCAACTCTCTGGAAACACCATATATTTT
TRBV7-6	NA	few	TRBJ2-5	CASSFVPVGGETQYF	TGTGCCAGCAGCTTCGTCCCGGTTGGGGGGGAGACCCAGTACTTC
TRBV7-9	NA	few	TRBJ2-1	CASSLRDHSEDEQFF	TGTGCCAGCAGCTTAAGGGACCATTCCGAAGATGAGCAGTTCTTC
TRBV7-2	NA	many	TRBJ1-2	CATPRGGRGSDYTF	TGTGCCACCCCGAGAGGAGGCAGGGGCTCTGACTACACCTTC
TRBV10-3	NA	many	TRBJ2-1	CAISESGQGGGEQFF	TGTGCCATCAGTGAGTCCGGTCAGGGGGGTGGCGAGCAGTTCTTC
TRBV7-9	NA	many	TRBJ2-2	CASSLGQYTGELFF	TGTGCCAGCAGCTTAGGGCAGTACACCGGGGAGCTGTTTTTT
TRBV14	NA	many	TRBJ2-4	CASSGVGPPFDGKNIQYF	TGTGCCAGCAGCGGGGTTGGCCCGCCCTTTGATGGCAAAAACATTCAGTACTTC
TRBV7-3	TRBD1	few	TRBJ2-6	CASSSDRAGANVLTF	TGTGCCAGCAGCTCGGACAGGGCTGGGGCCAACGTCCTGACTTTC
TRBV29-1	NA	NA	TRBJ1-4	CSVARGENEKLFF	TGCAGCGTTGCCCGGGGAGAGAATGAAAAACTGTTTTTT
TRBV5-1	TRBD1	many	TRBJ2-4	CASSLRTGADKNIQYF	TGCGCCAGCAGCTTGCGGACAGGGGCTGACAAAAACATTCAGTACTTC
TRBV20-1	TRBD2	few	TRBJ2-1	CSARSPSGLYNEQFF	TGCAGTGCTAGGAGCCCTAGCGGACTCTACAATGAGCAGTTCTTC
TRBV7-9	NA	few	TRBJ1-1	CASSHAGANTEAFF	TGTGCCAGCAGCCATGCCGGGGCCAACACTGAAGCTTTCTTT
TRBV5-6	NA	NA	TRBJ2-7	CASSLSNSYEQYF	TGTGCCAGCAGCTTATCTAACTCCTACGAGCAGTACTTC
TRBV9	TRBD2	NA	TRBJ2-5	CASSVDRGGPETQYF	TGTGCCAGCAGCGTAGATCGGGGGGGCCCAGAGACCCAGTACTTC
TRBV20-1	NA	few	TRBJ1-6	CSARDFRASPLHF	TGCAGTGCTAGAGACTTCAGGGCCTCACCCCTCCACTTT
TRBV2	TRBD1	many	TRBJ2-3	CASSGQGEGDTQYF	TGTGCCAGCAGTGGACAGGGGGAGGGAGATACGCAGTATTTT
TRBV27	NA	many	TRBJ1-5	CASSYGADNQPQHF	TGTGCCAGCAGTTATGGGGCAGATAATCAGCCCCAGCATTTT
TRBV25-1	NA	NA	TRBJ2-7	CASSEEGSSYEQYF	TGTGCCAGCAGTGAGGAGGGGAGCTCCTACGAGCAGTACTTC
TRBV3-1	TRBD1	many	TRBJ2-7	CASSMTGFAEQYF	TGTGCCAGCAGCATGACAGGGTTTGCCGAGCAGTACTTC
TRBV10-2	TRBD1	NA	TRBJ2-3	CASSKRQGGDTQYF	TGCGCCAGCAGTAAGAGACAGGGTGGAGATACGCAGTATTTT
TRBV6-1	TRBD1	many	TRBJ1-2	CASSVNRGDDGYTF	TGTGCCAGCAGTGTGAACAGGGGGGACGATGGCTACACCTTC
TRBV9	TRBD1	NA	TRBJ2-7	CASSGHAGTGFYEQYF	TGTGCCAGCAGCGGTCACGCCGGGACAGGGTTCTACGAGCAGTACTTC
TRBV7-3	NA	few	TRBJ1-1	CASSSAGGPTEAFF	TGTGCCAGCAGCTCAGCCGGGGGGCCTACTGAAGCTTTCTTT
TRBV5-1	NA	few	TRBJ1-1	CASRLDYVVTEAFF	TGCGCCAGCAGATTAGACTACGTGGTCACTGAAGCTTTCTTT
TRBV3-1	TRBD2	NA	TRBJ2-3	CASSLGLAGKDTQYF	TGTGCCAGCAGTCTTGGACTAGCGGGTAAAGATACGCAGTATTTT
TRBV6-5	NA	many	TRBJ2-5	CASSSQLYQETQYF	TGTGCCAGCAGTTCCCAACTGTACCAAGAGACCCAGTACTTC
TRBV5-6	NA	NA	TRBJ2-5	CASSLLASETQYF	TGTGCCAGCAGCTTACTAGCTTCGGAGACCCAGTACTTC
TRBV9	NA	many	TRBJ2-5	CASSVGTGQETQYF	TGTGCCAGCAGCGTAGGAACAGGACAAGAGACCCAGTACTTC
TRBV18	NA	NA	TRBJ1-5	CASSPNPHQPQHF	TGTGCCAGCTCACCCAACCCCCATCAGCCCCAGCATTTT
TRBV18	NA	NA	TRBJ2-2	CASSPTWDGELFF	TGTGCCAGCTCACCGACCTGGGACGGGGAGCTGTTTTTT